One sample yielded the 17 T cell receptor beta chains listed below, sequenced in a study of regulatory T cells in long-lasting Graves disease. Arm-PCR of CDR3 regions and iRepertoire HTBI primers were used to build TCR beta libraries. Each CDR3 protein gets one entry after TCRdb re-called the multiplex PCR reads with MiXCR. The table shows fewer than 450,000 distinct CDR3 sequences, with around 21% occurring only once. Time point reported: persistent/refractory GD, antithyroid drugs over 5 years with positive TRAb. Scientists built the TCR library using RNA that was extracted from PBMCs. Source: peripheral blood mononuclear cells (PBMCs), taken when the disease was refractory, from a patient treated with antithyroid drugs. Receptors were obtained from a female donor with Graves disease.

This clonotype was seen a few times. The chain has TRBV20-1 and TRBJ1-1, with 7 nucleotides matching TRBD1. V lost 3 bases to trimming and J lost 4 bases; unmatched junction nucleotides: 8. This CDR3 spans 14 amino acids. CDR1 DFQATT and CDR2 SNEGSKA come from the germline V gene (reference sequence). This chain's CDR3 is CSARPQGRGTEAFF. DNA of the CDR3: TGCAGTGCTAGGCCACAGGGGAGGGGCACTGAAGCTTTCTTT.

The chain employs TRBV29-1 and TRBJ2-1; TRBD2 matches 9 bases. V lost 4 bases, J lost 4 bases, and 5 bases stayed unmatched. The V gene's germline CDR1 is SQVTM and CDR2 ANQGSEA. This CDR3 has 14 amino acids. Written as DNA, the CDR3 is TGCAGCGTTGTTGAAGCGGGAGGTTACAATGAGCAGTTCTTC. It encodes CSVVEAGGYNEQFF.

V is TRBV5-6 and J is TRBJ2-7; TRBD2 matches 11 bases. Per the germline V gene, CDR1 is SGHDT and CDR2 is YYEEEE. The CDR3 has 15 residues. Trimming cost V 5 bases and J 4 bases; bases outside gene matches: 8. DNA of the CDR3: TGTGCCAGCAGACCAACCGGGACTAGCGGATACGAGCAGTACTTC. Translated: CASRPTGTSGYEQYF.

In its sample, this clonotype was seen many times. V is TRBV2 and J is TRBJ1-2; the match to TRBD1 covers 11 bases. V dropped 6 bases and J dropped 4; count of bases not matched to a gene: 4. The CDR3 is 14 residues long. Germline V gene data show CDR1 as SNHLY and CDR2 as FYNNEI. CDR3: CASSGQGAGYGYTF. In nucleotides, the CDR3 is TGTGCCAGCAGCGGACAGGGGGCCGGCTATGGCTACACCTTC. The full variable domain, its missing parts supplied by reference TRBV2 and TRBJ1-2, is EPEVTQTPSHQVTQMGQEVILRCVPISNHLYFYWYRQILGQKVEFLVSFYNNEISEKSEIFDDQFSVERPDGSNFTLKIRSTKLEDSAMYFCASSGQGAGYGYTFGSGTRLTVV.

At least ten counts were recorded for this clonotype. The chain recombines TRBV6-5 with TRBJ2-7, with no clear D. Trimming left V 2 bases short and J 6 bases short, with 11 bases between. CDR3 length equals 13 residues. In germline, CDR1 is MNHEY, CDR2 SVGAGI. The CDR3 DNA follows: TGTGCCAGCAGTTACCTCTACAGATCCGAGCAGTACTTC. Translation: CASSYLYRSEQYF.

The chain links TRBV20-1 to TRBJ2-5, with 12 bases identical to TRBD2. CDR3 length: 12 residues. The J segment lost 9 bases and the V segment lost 7 bases, leaving 6 bases of the junction unmatched. Germline CDR1 reads DFQATT; CDR2 reads SNEGSKA (reference sequence). This CDR3 reads CSGTSGARAQYF. Written as DNA, the CDR3 is TGCAGTGGGACTAGCGGGGCGAGGGCCCAGTACTTC.

This clonotype was counted at least ten times. This rearrangement joins TRBV20-1 to TRBJ2-5; 11 nucleotides agree with TRBD2. Unmatched junction bases numbered 13, after V lost 3 bases and J lost 4 bases. The CDR3 is made up of 17 amino acids. Germline V gene sequence: CDR1 DFQATT, CDR2 SNEGSKA (reference sequence). The CDR3 region is CSASSLAGGPVGETQYF. The CDR3 region has the DNA TGCAGTGCTAGTTCATTAGCGGGAGGGCCAGTGGGAGAGACCCAGTACTTC.

The rearrangement uses TRBV5-1 and TRBJ1-5; D ambiguous. CDR3 length: 14 amino acids. Germline V gene data show CDR1 as SGHRS and CDR2 as YFSETQ. Trimming pared 5 bases from V and 8 bases from J, leaving 17 bases between. The CDR3 is CASREGLTGEPQHF. CDR3 nucleotide sequence: TGCGCCAGCAGGGAAGGACTGACCGGGGAGCCCCAGCATTTT.

This sequence joins TRBV10-3 and TRBJ1-1; a possible D gene is TRBD1 (6 bases). Deletions cut 3 bases from V and 4 bases from J, with 15 bases between. From germline, CDR1 is ENHRY and CDR2 SYGVKD. This CDR3 is built from 15 residues. This CDR3 reads CAISDYRAVRTEAFF. CDR3 sequence (DNA): TGTGCCATCAGTGACTACAGGGCTGTTCGCACTGAAGCTTTCTTT.

This clonotype was detected many times. The chain carries TRBV6-1 and TRBJ1-2; D unclear. Germline assignment: CDR1 MNHNS and CDR2 SASEGT. This CDR3 is 17 amino acids long. V was trimmed by 0 bases and J by 8 bases, leaving 22 bases between them. DNA for the CDR3: TGTGCCAGCAGTGAAGCGCTCCGGACCGGGGTTTTGGAAGGCTACACCTTC. Amino acids: CASSEALRTGVLEGYTF.

This clonotype came up many times. This sequence joins TRBV11-2 and TRBJ2-7; D tentatively reads TRBD1 or TRBD2 (5 bases each). The V end lost 2 bases, the J end lost 2 bases, and 13 bases lay between the germline ends. This CDR3 region has 15 residues. Looked up from germline, CDR1 is SGHAT and CDR2 is FQNNGV. CDR3 nucleotides: TGTGCCAGCAGCTTACACCCAGGGACCACCTACGAGCAGTACTTC. It specifies CASSLHPGTTYEQYF.

This clonotype was counted ten times or more. The chain has TRBV12-3 or TRBV12-4 and TRBJ2-2; tentatively, D is TRBD1 or TRBD2 (6 bases each). Trimming stripped 6 bases from V and 7 bases from J, with 15 bases between. The CDR3 length is 14 residues. CDR3 DNA sequence: TGTGCCAGCAGCCCGGGGGCACTTGGCGGGGAGCTGTTTTTT. The encoded protein is CASSPGALGGELFF.

The V gene is TRBV2, the J gene TRBJ1-3; D might be TRBD1 (5 bases). Per germline, CDR1 SNHLY and CDR2 FYNNEI. The CDR3 contains 15 residues. V was shortened by 5 bases and J by 3 bases, with 14 bases between the two germline ends. The CDR3: CASSYGHLGGNTIYF. CDR3 coding DNA: TGTGCCAGCAGTTACGGACACCTTGGTGGAAACACCATATATTTT.

J is TRBJ1-6 and V is TRBV27, with TRBD1 as a possible D gene (5 bases). The CDR3 has 14 residues. Germline V CDR1 and CDR2: MNHEY, SMNVEV (reference sequence). The ends were cut back, 6 bases at V and 10 bases at J, with 16 bases in the middle. CDR3 residues: CASSPPGGESPLHF. In DNA form, the CDR3 reads TGTGCCAGCAGCCCCCCGGGGGGAGAGTCACCCCTCCACTTT.

This clonotype was observed a few times. The rearrangement links TRBV6-2 or TRBV6-3 to TRBJ1-5; 8 bases match TRBD1. Looked up from germline, CDR1 is MNHEY and CDR2 is SVGEGT. This CDR3 contains 14 residues. J lost 6 bases, V lost 8 bases, and 9 bases had no gene match. The CDR3 protein is CASCAGGKSQPQHF. Written as DNA, the CDR3 is TGTGCCAGCTGCGCAGGGGGCAAGAGTCAGCCCCAGCATTTT.

V usage is TRBV6-1 and J usage is TRBJ2-2, with D tentatively TRBD1 (5 bases). The V end lost 10 bases, the J end lost 4 bases, and 16 bases lay between the germline ends. The CDR3 consists of 14 residues. CDR1 and CDR2 (germline): MNHNS, SASEGT. The DNA of the CDR3 is TGTGCCACCTCAGGGCCCTTCTTCACCGGGGAGCTGTTTTTT. The encoded protein is CATSGPFFTGELFF.

With respect to this clonotype: This may come from a read error, since a much larger clone is one base off. The chain joins TRBV6-1 to TRBJ1-2, with a tentative D call TRBD1 (5 bases). The germline gives CDR1 MNHNS, CDR2 SASEGT. Trimming removed 5 bases at V and 4 bases at J, with 14 bases between. This CDR3 has 14 residues. CDR3 nucleotide sequence: TGTGCCAGCAGTCCGGGACGACGCCTCTATGGCTACACCTTC. The encoded protein is CASSPGRRLYGYTF.